The present T cell receptor beta chain was sequenced within a study of cytomegalovirus exposure and HLA in healthy donors. TCRdb keeps only in-frame clones here, not all; method: immunoSEQ multiplex PCR. The data hold some 250,000 clones, with roughly 91% observed a single time. The germline V gene encodes CDR1 SGHTA and CDR2 FQGNSA. Deletions cut 4 bases from V and 4 bases from J, with 17 bases between. The CDR3 is 16 amino acids. This sequence was found in a woman aged 25 to 39 in good health and CMV-seronegative. Sequenced material: PBMCs. V usage is TRBV7-2 and J usage is TRBJ2-1; the D is unclear. The CDR3 protein is CASSSQPRRLYNEQFF. The CDR3 DNA follows: TGTGCCAGCAGCTCCCAACCCAGGCGCCTGTACAATGAGCAGTTCTTC.